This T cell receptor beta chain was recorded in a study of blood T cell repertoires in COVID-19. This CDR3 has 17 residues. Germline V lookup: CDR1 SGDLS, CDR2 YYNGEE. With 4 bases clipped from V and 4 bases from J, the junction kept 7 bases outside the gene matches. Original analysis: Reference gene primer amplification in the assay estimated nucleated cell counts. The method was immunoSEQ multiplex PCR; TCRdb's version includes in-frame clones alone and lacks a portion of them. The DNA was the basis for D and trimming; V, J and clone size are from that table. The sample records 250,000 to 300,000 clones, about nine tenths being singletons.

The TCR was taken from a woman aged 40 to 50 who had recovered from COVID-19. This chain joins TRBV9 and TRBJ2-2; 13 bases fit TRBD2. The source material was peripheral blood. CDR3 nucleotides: TGTGCCAGCAGCCCGACTAGCGGGGGGATAGTCACCGGGGAGCTGTTTTTT. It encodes CASSPTSGGIVTGELFF.